These 9 T cell receptor beta chains were sequenced from one sample in a study of T cell responses to AZD1222 COVID-19 vaccine. Generated by immunoSEQ multiplex PCR, the TCRdb table keeps only in-frame clones and is missing some. The sample includes some 170,000 clones, just over 90% seen only once; the top ten take 2.6%. Sequencing was performed on peripheral blood, taken on day 0 of AZD1222 vaccination. The receptors come from an adult in good health.

The chain carries TRBV5-4 and TRBJ2-2; D might be TRBD1 or TRBD2, each matching 6 bases. V dropped 7 bases and J dropped 5 bases, with 12 bases sitting between them. Germline CDR1 SGHNT, CDR2 YYREEE (reference sequence). The CDR3 loop spans 13 amino acids. CDR3 sequence reads: CASSGGGTGELFF. As DNA, the CDR3 is TGTGCCAGCTCCGGAGGGGGAACCGGGGAGCTGTTTTTT.

J is TRBJ1-2 and V is TRBV4-1, with TRBD1 matching over 8 bases. J lost 8 bases, V lost 0 bases, and 11 bases had no gene match. Germline lookup yields CDR1 MGHRA and CDR2 YSYEKL. CDR3 size: 16 residues. CDR3 sequence reads: CASSQDSATGGRGYTF. CDR3 DNA: TGCGCCAGCAGCCAAGATTCCGCTACAGGGGGTAGGGGCTACACCTTC.

The genes are TRBV6-4 and TRBJ1-2; D gene ambiguous. The V end was cut by 2 bases, the J end by 4 bases, with 5 bases between. Per the germline V gene, CDR1 is MRHNA and CDR2 is SNTAGT. The CDR3 covers 12 residues. The CDR3 loop reads CASSDRFYGYTF. As DNA, the CDR3 is TGTGCCAGCAGTGACAGGTTCTATGGCTACACCTTC.

The rearrangement links TRBV19 to TRBJ2-1; a possible D gene is TRBD2 (5 bases). CDR1 LNHDA and CDR2 SQIVND come from the germline V gene (reference sequence). V shed 7 bases and J shed 3 bases, with 19 bases lying between them. The CDR3 loop spans 16 amino acids. The CDR3 is CASTPRAGGVYNEQFF. As DNA, the CDR3 is TGTGCCAGTACCCCGCGCGCGGGCGGTGTCTACAATGAGCAGTTCTTC.

The chain combines TRBV13 with TRBJ1-1; weak D call: TRBD1 (5 bases). The V end was cut by 5 bases, the J end by 3 bases, with 19 bases between. Germline V gene lookup returns CDR1 PRHDT and CDR2 FYEKMQ (reference sequence). The CDR3 has 16 residues. The CDR3 protein is CASSPWGGGGDTEAFF. DNA for the CDR3: TGTGCCAGCAGCCCGTGGGGCGGGGGTGGAGACACTGAAGCTTTCTTT.

The V gene is TRBV5-1, the J gene TRBJ2-5, with a weak D call TRBD2 (5 bases). Germline assignment: CDR1 SGHRS and CDR2 YFSETQ. The germline V and J ends were trimmed by 7 bases and 3 bases, with 10 bases remaining between them. The CDR3 is 12 amino acids. CDR3 DNA: TGCGCCAGCTCAATCGGGGAAGAGACCCAGTACTTC. This encodes CASSIGEETQYF.

The chain is built from TRBV20-1 and TRBJ2-7; TRBD1 might be the D (5 bases). V dropped 3 bases and J dropped 3 bases, with 9 bases sitting between them. The germline CDR1 and CDR2 sequences are DFQATT and SNEGSKA (reference sequence). This CDR3 has 12 amino acids. The CDR3 loop is CSASWQGYEQYF. The CDR3 coding sequence is TGCAGTGCTAGTTGGCAGGGCTACGAGCAGTACTTC.

This chain connects TRBV5-1 to TRBJ1-3; D perhaps matches TRBD1 (5 bases). The CDR3 spans 17 residues. Germline CDR1 and CDR2: SGHRS and YFSETQ. The V gene lost 0 bases and the J gene lost 0 bases, with 13 bases spanning the gap. The CDR3 loop reads CASSLGGRTFSGNTIYF. The DNA of the CDR3 is TGCGCCAGCAGCTTGGGGGGACGGACCTTCTCTGGAAACACCATATATTTT.

V and J are TRBV6-6 and TRBJ1-5; 7 nucleotides match TRBD1. V shed 5 bases and J 7 bases; nucleotides not matched to a gene: 8. The CDR3 is 14 residues long. Germline V lookup: CDR1 MNHNY, CDR2 SVGAGI (reference sequence). In DNA, the CDR3 is TGTGCCAGCAGTCCCGTTCGAGGGGGCCAGCCCCAGCATTTT. This sequence encodes CASSPVRGGQPQHF.